Presented here are 11 T cell receptor beta chains from one specimen sequenced in a study of blood T cell repertoires in COVID-19. TCRdb's table, derived via immunoSEQ multiplex PCR, lists solely in-frame clones and lacks some. The sample has roughly 210,000 clones; 84% are singletons. The sample comprised peripheral blood. All receptors come from a woman over 75 with COVID-19, enrolled during active disease.

The chain couples TRBV5-1 to TRBJ1-4; 8 bases agree with TRBD1. J was trimmed by 7 bases and V by 4 bases; bases with no gene match: 12. Per the germline V gene, CDR1 is SGHRS and CDR2 is YFSETQ. The CDR3 is 16 residues long. CDR3 bases: TGCGCCAGCAGCGTGACAGGGGTTGGAGGTGGTGAAAAACTGTTTTTT. The encoded protein is CASSVTGVGGGEKLFF.

The J gene is TRBJ2-3, the V gene TRBV4-2; perhaps TRBD2 as D (5 bases). Trimming removed 2 bases from V and 6 bases from J, with 18 bases in between. This CDR3 contains 16 residues. In germline, CDR1 is LGHNA, CDR2 YNFKEQ. Here the CDR3 reads CASSQPGERRWDTQYF. In nucleotides, the CDR3 is TGTGCCAGCAGCCAACCCGGCGAGCGGAGGTGGGATACGCAGTATTTT.

The CDR3 nucleotides are TGCGCCAGCGGTAACTCCCTGTCATCTAGTGTGGCTTTCTTT. Protein sequence: CASGNSLSSSVAFF. This chain uses TRBV5-1 with TRBJ1-1, with D uncertain. Trimming removed 7 bases from V and 11 bases from J, with 24 bases in between. The germline V gene encodes CDR1 SGHRS and CDR2 YFSETQ. There are 14 residues in the CDR3. Supplemented by reference TRBV5-1 and TRBJ1-1, the full variable domain reads KAGVTQTPRYLIKTRGQQVTLSCSPISGHRSVSWYQQTPGQGLQFLFEYFSETQRNKGNFPGRFSGRQFSNSRSEMNVSTLELGDSALYLCASGNSLSSSVAFFGQGTRLTVV.

The chain employs TRBV20-1 and TRBJ1-1; TRBD1 might be the D (5 bases). The CDR3 spans 11 residues. The V end was cut by 6 bases, the J end by 4 bases, with 9 bases between. Germline CDR1 DFQATT, CDR2 SNEGSKA (reference sequence). CDR3 in amino acids: CSAARGTEAFF. The CDR3 region has the DNA TGCAGTGCCGCAAGGGGCACTGAAGCTTTCTTT.

The chain recombines TRBV5-1 with TRBJ2-3; 11 bases match TRBD2. Germline V lookup: CDR1 SGHRS, CDR2 YFSETQ. V lost 0 bases to trimming and J lost 0 bases; unmatched junction nucleotides: 3. The CDR3 has 17 residues. As DNA, the CDR3 is TGCGCCAGCAGCTTGGCGGGACTAGCGGCTAGCACAGATACGCAGTATTTT. It translates to CASSLAGLAASTDTQYF.

This rearrangement joins TRBV28 to TRBJ1-1; the match to TRBD1 covers 8 bases. Germline values: CDR1 MDHEN, CDR2 SYDVKM. V trimming: 4 bases; J trimming: 10 bases; junction bases outside the gene matches: 2. There are 11 residues in the CDR3. The CDR3 is CASSSDRVAFF. The CDR3 coding sequence is TGTGCCAGCAGTTCGGACAGGGTAGCTTTCTTT. Drawing the rest from reference TRBV28 and TRBJ1-1, the complete variable domain is DVKVTQSSRYLVKRTGEKVFLECVQDMDHENMFWYRQDPGLGLRLIYFSYDVKMKEKGDIPEGYSVSREKKERFSLILESASTNQTSMYLCASSSDRVAFFGQGTRLTVV.

The CDR3 region has the DNA TGTGCCAGCAGGGGCAGACAATATAACTATGGCTACACCTTC. Translation gives CASRGRQYNYGYTF. The gene calls are TRBV2 and TRBJ1-2; no reliable D call. The germline V and J ends were trimmed by 6 bases and 1 base, with 12 bases remaining between them. Per germline, CDR1 SNHLY and CDR2 FYNNEI. The length of the CDR3 is 14 residues.

This chain links TRBV3-1 (or the pseudogene TRBV3-2) with TRBJ1-1, with TRBD1 as a possible D gene (6 bases). Germline CDR1 LGHDT, CDR2 YNNKEL (reference sequence). There are 15 residues in the CDR3. V was shortened by 4 bases and J by 1 base, with 13 bases between the two germline ends. CDR3 sequence reads: CASSPPSQGNTEAFF. DNA of the CDR3: TGTGCCAGCAGCCCTCCGTCACAGGGGAACACTGAAGCTTTCTTT.

The CDR3 DNA sequence: TGTGCCAGCTCCCCCCTCGGACTAGTGCACGGGAATGAGCAGTTCTTC. Its protein is CASSPLGLVHGNEQFF. The chain is built from TRBV13 and TRBJ2-1; 7 nucleotides line up with TRBD2. CDR1 is PRHDT and CDR2 is FYEKMQ in the germline V gene (reference sequence). V gave up 8 bases and J gave up 7 bases; unmatched junction bases: 17. This CDR3 contains 16 residues.

The gene calls are TRBV7-2 and TRBJ2-2, with unresolved D. V was cut by 2 bases and J by 6 bases, with 7 bases left in between. The CDR3 length is 13 residues. Germline lookup yields CDR1 SGHTA and CDR2 FQGNSA. CDR3 sequence (DNA): TGTGCCAGCAGCTTAACGAGCCCCGGGGAGCTGTTTTTT. It is translated as CASSLTSPGELFF. Together with reference TRBV7-2 and TRBJ2-2, the CDR3 gives the full variable domain: GAGVSQSPSNKVTEKGKDVELRCDPISGHTALYWYRQSLGQGLEFLIYFQGNSAPDKSGLPSDRFSAERTGGSVSTLTIQRTQQEDSAVYLCASSLTSPGELFFGEGSRLTVL.

The chain carries TRBV24-1 and TRBJ1-2; 9 bases align to TRBD1. The length of the CDR3 is 16 residues. V lost 2 bases and J lost 7; bases outside the gene matches: 10. CDR1 is KGHDR and CDR2 is SFDVKD in the germline V gene. The CDR3 nucleotides are TGTGCCACCAGTGATTCCGGGACAGGGAAGTATTCTGGCTACACCTTC. Protein product: CATSDSGTGKYSGYTF.